The clone carrying this TCR beta chain was seen a single time. Libraries were prepared by immunoSEQ multiplex PCR; TCRdb keeps only in-frame clonotypes and omits some of them. Among 130,000 to 150,000 clones listed, around 90% were seen once. This sample was included in a study of blood T cell repertoires in COVID-19. Turning to the study itself: COVID-19 samples, acute and convalescent, were from the United States, Italy and Spain. From T cells, B-cell-depleted T cells, or PBMCs came the material, which was cDNA or gDNA.

CDR1 is GTSNPN and CDR2 is SVGIG in the germline V gene (reference sequence). Trimming pared 7 bases from V and 3 bases from J, leaving 12 bases between. The length of the CDR3 is 12 residues. Sequenced input: peripheral blood. The source is a woman in her forties or fifties with acute or convalescent COVID-19. This chain uses TRBV30 with TRBJ1-1; tentative D call: TRBD1 (5 bases). The CDR3 nucleotides read TGTGCCTCGAAACAGGATTACACTGAAGCTTTCTTT. Translation gives CASKQDYTEAFF.